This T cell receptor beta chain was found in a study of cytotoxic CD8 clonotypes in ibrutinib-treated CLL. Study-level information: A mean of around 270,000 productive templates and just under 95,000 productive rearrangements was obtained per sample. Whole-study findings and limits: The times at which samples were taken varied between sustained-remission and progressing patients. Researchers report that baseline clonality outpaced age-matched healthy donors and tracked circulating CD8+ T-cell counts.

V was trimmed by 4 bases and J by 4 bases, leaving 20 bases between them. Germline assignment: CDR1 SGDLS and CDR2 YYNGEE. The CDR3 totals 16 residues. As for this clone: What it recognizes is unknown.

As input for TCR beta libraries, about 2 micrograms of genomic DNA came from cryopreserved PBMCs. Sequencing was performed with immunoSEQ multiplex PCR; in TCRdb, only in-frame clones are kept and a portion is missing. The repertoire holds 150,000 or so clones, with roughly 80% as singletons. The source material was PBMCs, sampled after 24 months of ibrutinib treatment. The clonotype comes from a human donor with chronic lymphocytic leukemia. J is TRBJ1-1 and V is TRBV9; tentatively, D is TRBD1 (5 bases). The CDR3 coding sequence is TGTGCCAGCAGCCCCCCGCTCGGGGGGGGTAGCACTGAAGCTTTCTTT. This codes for CASSPPLGGGSTEAFF. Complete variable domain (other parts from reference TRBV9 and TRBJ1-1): DSGVTQTPKHLITATGQRVTLRCSPRSGDLSVYWYQQSLDQGLQFLIQYYNGEERAKGNILERFSAQQFPDLHSELNLSSLELGDSALYFCASSPPLGGGSTEAFFGQGTRLTVV.